The rows below give T cell receptor beta chains drawn from one sample of a study of spatial heterogeneity in lung cancer. TCRdb recomputed calls from the 5' RACE reads with MiXCR, one row per CDR3 protein. This repertoire shows some 70,000 distinct CDR3 sequences, approximately 12% found once; its top ten account for approximately 7%. The material sequenced was PBMCs, taken at surgery. Receptors were obtained from a male donor with early-stage non-small cell lung cancer. CDR3s include the opening cysteine and the closing phenylalanine or tryptophan. A D gene is named only where the DNA matches it firmly. Expanded clones get a size class; other rows say once, few or many, or leave the size out.

V	D	J	size	CDR3	DNA
TRBV5-1	-	TRBJ2-5	-	CASSLAFGETQYF	TGCGCCAGCAGCTTGGCCTTTGGAGAGACCCAGTACTTC
TRBV4-3	-	TRBJ2-1	many	CASSQEVGVYNEQFF	TGCGCCAGCAGCCAAGAGGTGGGAGTTTACAATGAGCAGTTCTTC
TRBV7-8	-	TRBJ2-5	-	CASSRDTQETQYF	TGTGCCAGCTCTAGGGATACCCAAGAGACCCAGTACTTC
TRBV7-9	TRBD1	TRBJ2-2	-	CASSPPGQGWTGELFF	TGTGCCAGCAGCCCCCCGGGACAGGGGTGGACCGGGGAGCTGTTTTTT
TRBV12-3/TRBV12-4	TRBD1	TRBJ1-4	-	CASSPYQGGEKLFF	TGTGCCAGCAGTCCCTATCAGGGGGGGGAAAAACTGTTTTTT
TRBV12-3/TRBV12-4	-	TRBJ2-2	-	CASSLVYSGELFF	TGTGCCAGCAGTTTAGTGTACTCCGGGGAGCTGTTTTTT
TRBV19	TRBD1	TRBJ1-4	-	CASSSDRGQREKLFF	TGTGCCAGTAGTTCCGACAGGGGGCAGCGCGAAAAACTGTTTTTT
TRBV2	TRBD2	TRBJ2-1	-	CASRSGLMNEQFF	TGTGCCAGCAGGTCGGGACTAATGAATGAGCAGTTCTTC
TRBV4-1	-	TRBJ1-2	many	CASSQSTGYYGYTF	TGCGCCAGCAGCCAAAGCACAGGCTATTATGGCTACACCTTC
TRBV12-3/TRBV12-4	-	TRBJ1-1	-	CASSFQGRKEAFF	TGTGCCAGCAGTTTCCAGGGGAGAAAGGAAGCTTTCTTT
TRBV10-3	-	TRBJ1-4	few	CAISESPGVIEKLFF	TGTGCCATCAGTGAGTCGCCAGGGGTAATTGAAAAACTGTTTTTT
TRBV5-1	-	TRBJ2-7	many	CASRNSLYEQYF	TGCGCCAGCAGGAACAGCCTCTACGAGCAGTACTTC
TRBV5-1	-	TRBJ2-3	few	CASSLFRDLITDTQYF	TGCGCCAGCAGCTTGTTCCGGGACTTGATCACAGATACGCAGTATTTT
TRBV5-5	-	TRBJ2-5	few	CASSLAGSRGGTQYF	TGTGCCAGCAGCTTGGCGGGAAGCCGGGGTGGGACCCAGTACTTC
TRBV18	-	TRBJ2-7	few	CASSPMPTASYEQYF	TGTGCCAGCTCCCCAATGCCGACAGCCTCCTACGAGCAGTACTTC
TRBV12-3/TRBV12-4	-	TRBJ1-2	-	CASSQVGKSGYTF	TGTGCCAGCAGTCAGGTGGGAAAGTCTGGCTACACCTTC
TRBV29-1	-	TRBJ2-3	many	CSVRRSRTDTQYF	TGCAGCGTTAGGCGGTCCCGCACAGATACGCAGTATTTT
TRBV25-1	-	TRBJ1-3	many	CASTFQGGAGNTIYF	TGTGCCAGCACCTTCCAAGGGGGAGCTGGAAACACCATATATTTT
TRBV29-1	-	TRBJ2-7	many	CSVEGYEQYF	TGCAGCGTTGAAGGCTACGAGCAGTACTTC
TRBV4-2	-	TRBJ1-3	-	CASSQVSTARNTIYF	TGTGCCAGCAGCCAAGTATCCACCGCGAGGAACACCATATATTTT
TRBV9	TRBD2	TRBJ2-1	-	CASSVEGTSGYEQFF	TGTGCCAGCAGCGTAGAAGGGACTAGCGGGTATGAGCAGTTCTTC
TRBV28	TRBD1	TRBJ2-7	-	CASSTTGYEQYF	TGTGCCAGCAGTACGACAGGGTACGAGCAGTACTTC
TRBV19	-	TRBJ1-2	-	CASTYGRDGYTF	TGTGCCAGTACTTACGGACGAGATGGCTACACCTTC
TRBV15	-	TRBJ1-4	few	CATSREGTINEKLFF	TGTGCCACCAGCAGAGAGGGGACTATTAATGAAAAACTGTTTTTT
TRBV19	-	TRBJ2-1	-	CASSMGLLDEQFF	TGTGCCAGTAGTATGGGTCTTCTCGATGAGCAGTTCTTC
TRBV7-3	-	TRBJ2-6	few	CASSFGLPSGANVLTF	TGTGCCAGCAGCTTTGGTCTTCCCTCTGGGGCCAACGTCCTGACTTTC
TRBV9	-	TRBJ2-3	few	CASSVGSGASTDTQYF	TGTGCCAGCAGCGTAGGGAGCGGAGCTAGCACAGATACGCAGTATTTT
TRBV20-1	-	TRBJ1-2	-	CSAPPGPSYGYTF	TGCAGTGCTCCCCCAGGGCCCAGCTATGGCTACACCTTC
TRBV7-8	-	TRBJ2-3	many	CASSPYTDTQYF	TGTGCCAGCAGCCCCTATACAGATACGCAGTATTTT
TRBV15	-	TRBJ2-2	-	CATSRDSRNTGELFF	TGTGCCACCAGCAGAGATAGCCGGAACACCGGGGAGCTGTTTTTT
TRBV4-3	-	TRBJ1-2	-	CASSQDIRAYYGYTF	TGCGCCAGCAGCCAAGATATCAGAGCGTACTATGGCTACACCTTC
TRBV29-1	TRBD2	TRBJ2-3	few	CSETKAGVGTDTQYF	TGCAGCGAAACTAAAGCGGGAGTAGGTACAGATACGCAGTATTTT
TRBV6-6	-	TRBJ2-7	-	CASSGRLGTGNLEQYF	TGTGCCAGCAGTGGGCGCCTCGGGACTGGGAATCTAGAGCAGTACTTC
TRBV5-5	TRBD2	TRBJ2-7	many	CASSQGLAGNYEQYF	TGTGCCAGCAGCCAGGGACTAGCGGGGAACTACGAGCAGTACTTC
TRBV7-2	TRBD1	TRBJ1-2	many	CASSPPGQGNGYTF	TGTGCCAGCAGCCCCCCGGGACAGGGAAATGGCTACACCTTC
TRBV7-9	TRBD1	TRBJ2-3	-	CASSPRTGREGTDTQYF	TGTGCCAGCAGCCCCCGGACAGGGAGAGAGGGCACAGATACGCAGTATTTT
TRBV7-7	-	TRBJ2-5	few	CASSLGRVYQETQYF	TGTGCCAGCAGCTTAGGTCGCGTGTATCAAGAGACCCAGTACTTC
TRBV10-3	-	TRBJ2-2	-	CAIRPDRDTGELFF	TGTGCCATCAGGCCCGACCGGGACACCGGGGAGCTGTTTTTT
TRBV5-1	-	TRBJ2-7	few	CASSLTGARDYEQYF	TGCGCCAGCAGCTTGACAGGGGCGCGGGACTACGAGCAGTACTTC
TRBV11-2	TRBD1	TRBJ2-2	many	CASSSTGENTGELFF	TGTGCCAGCAGCTCGACAGGGGAGAACACCGGGGAGCTGTTTTTT
TRBV19	TRBD2	TRBJ2-5	many	CASRTLAGGETQYF	TGTGCCAGTAGGACCCTAGCGGGCGGTGAGACCCAGTACTTC
TRBV18	TRBD2	TRBJ2-7	few	CASSPGLAGAGSEQYF	TGTGCCAGCTCCCCCGGACTAGCCGGGGCCGGCTCCGAGCAGTACTTC
TRBV10-3	TRBD1	TRBJ1-2	few	CAISESPTGTGYGYTF	TGTGCCATCAGTGAGAGCCCGACAGGGACGGGCTATGGCTACACCTTC
TRBV5-6	-	TRBJ1-1	-	CASSLLTGLWNTEAFF	TGTGCCAGCAGCTTGCTTACAGGGCTATGGAACACTGAAGCTTTCTTT
TRBV13	TRBD1	TRBJ2-2	few	CASSSGDRVTGELFF	TGTGCCAGCAGCTCCGGGGACAGAGTCACCGGGGAGCTGTTTTTT
TRBV7-2	-	TRBJ2-1	-	CASTLLGPNNEQFF	TGTGCCAGCACCCTGCTTGGTCCTAACAATGAGCAGTTCTTC
TRBV6-5	-	TRBJ1-1	-	CASRRHGDTEAFF	TGTGCCAGCAGGAGGCACGGGGACACTGAAGCTTTCTTT
TRBV12-3/TRBV12-4	TRBD1	TRBJ1-2	-	CASSFGQADGYTF	TGTGCCAGCAGTTTCGGACAGGCTGATGGCTACACCTTC
TRBV19	TRBD2	TRBJ2-3	many	CASSMLPGGFTDTQYF	TGTGCCAGTAGTATGTTGCCGGGAGGATTCACAGATACGCAGTATTTT
TRBV3-1	-	TRBJ2-1	-	CASSQAGLSNNEQFF	TGTGCCAGCAGCCAAGCGGGACTGTCTAACAATGAGCAGTTCTTC
TRBV27	TRBD1	TRBJ2-2	few	CASSLTGGLVAGGELFF	TGTGCCAGCAGTTTGACAGGGGGCTTGGTTGCGGGCGGGGAGCTGTTTTTT